This entry describes one TCR beta chain. The antigen is unknown. These data belong to a study of shared clonotypes between healthy human individuals. Study at large: The composition of the donors was two women and a few men aged 18 to 49. Study-level findings and limits: Clonotype sharing among donors, it was expected, would be affected by sequencing depth.

Trimming removed 0 bases at V and 1 base at J, with 12 bases between. The CDR3 runs 16 residues. Looked up from germline, CDR1 is MGHRA and CDR2 is YSYEKL. The assay ran at deep level. Authors' processing steps: ImmunoSEQ output held junction-only sequences without quality scores, so filtering differed. Assay used: immunoSEQ multiplex PCR; TCRdb lists only in-frame clones, some missing. From that table come the V and J calls and clone size; the DNA was used to work out D and trimming. This sample yields about 110,000 clones, of which about 70% are seen a single time; almost 25% belongs to the top ten.

V and J are TRBV4-1 and TRBJ2-5; D may be TRBD2 (5 bases). The material sequenced was memory CD8+ T cells sorted from blood. The subset here: CD45RO+ cells pooled with CCR7-negative TemRA cells. The sequence came from a woman aged 25 to 39 in good health. The CDR3 DNA reads as TGCGCCAGCAGCCAAGATGGGCTAGCAGTCCAAGAGACCCAGTACTTC. This gives the protein CASSQDGLAVQETQYF.